What follows are 22 T cell receptor delta chains derived from one specimen sequenced in a study of gamma delta lymphoproliferative disorders and STAT genes. Sequencing used genomic DNA taken from PBMCs of patients and controls. TCRdb made new clone calls on the multiplex PCR reads using CATT. This sample yields just over 1,500 delta-chain clones, of which more than 1.5% are seen a single time; 49% belongs to the top ten. The sequenced sample consisted of blood. These receptors came from a human donor in good health.

This clone was counted a few times. TCRdb assigns this DNA the protein of a much larger clone, which departs from its translation at residue 10; this likely reflects a read error, and the protein shown comes from translating the DNA. The V and J genes are TRDV2 and TRDJ3; 11 nucleotides align to TRDD3. Germline V gives CDR1 GEAIGNYY, CDR2 EKD. There are 20 residues in the CDR3. Trimming removed 3 bases from V and 0 bases from J; junction bases left unmatched: 9. CDR3 coding DNA: TGTGCCTGTGACCCTGTGGGGGATACGGACAGCTCCTGGGACACCCGACAGATGTTTTTC. Its protein product is CACDPVGDTDSSWDTRQMFF.

This clone was recorded many times. A far larger clone is one nucleotide away, so this likely arose from a read error. The gene calls are TRDV2 and TRDJ1, with 9 bases matching TRDD3. The CDR3 sequence is 16 residues long. J gave up 3 bases and V 0 bases, and 7 bases lay outside the gene matches. Germline CDR1 is GEAIGNYY and CDR2 is EKD. As DNA, the CDR3 is TGTGCCTGTGACACCGCCTGGGGGATTTACGCCGATAAACTCATCTTT. Its protein is CACDTAWGIYADKLIF.

On this clone: This DNA translates differently at residue 11 from the TCRdb protein, which is that of a much larger clone; a read error is likely, and the protein shown is the DNA's own translation. This chain joins TRDV2 and TRDJ1; TRDD3 aligns across 9 bases. Germline values: CDR1 GEAIGNYY, CDR2 EKD. The CDR3 is made up of 17 amino acids. With V trimmed by 3 bases and J by 1 base, 11 bases remained unmatched. CDR3 sequence: CACDLLTGGPCTDKLIF. The CDR3 DNA follows: TGTGCCTGTGACCTCCTTACTGGGGGACCCTGCACCGATAAACTCATCTTT.

A remark on this clone: The protein that TCRdb holds for this DNA derives from a much larger clone and differs from the translated DNA at residues 4 and 16, which likely indicates a read error; the protein shown here is translated from the DNA. V and J are TRDV2 and TRDJ1, with 9 bases that match TRDD3. This CDR3 is 18 amino acids long. The V gene's germline CDR1 is GEAIGNYY and CDR2 EKD. The CDR3 sequence is CACNPVLGETLYTDKPIF. The CDR3, as DNA: TGTGCCTGTAACCCCGTACTGGGGGAAACTCTTTACACCGATAAACCCATCTTT.

By frequency in the sample, this clone is medium-sized. A single base is all that separates this from a far larger clone, so a read error is likely. The same CDR3 is also encoded by other DNA sequences in this sample. The gene calls are TRDV2 and TRDJ1; no definite D call. The germline gives CDR1 GEAIGNYY, CDR2 EKD. Trimming cost V 0 bases and J 0 bases, with 19 bases left between them. CDR3 length equals 18 residues. The CDR3: CACDTVQFSRSYTDKLIF. In nucleotides, the CDR3 is TGTGCCTGTGACACCGTCCAGTTTAGTCGGTCTTACACCGATAAACTCATCTTT.

This clone was counted between two and nine times. For the J gene the call is TRDJ1; the V gene lacks a call; the table assigns TRDD3, which was not confirmed against the DNA. The CDR3 runs 20 residues. The CDR3 DNA reads as TGTGCCTCCCCTCGATCTCCGGAACTGGGGGGGCGAAAAGGTTTCGATAAACTCATCTTT. Encoded protein: CASPRSPELGGRKGFDKLIF.

This clone was observed a handful of times. For this DNA, TCRdb reports the protein of a much larger clone, which diverges at residue 3, most likely from a read error; the protein presented here is translated directly from the DNA. The V and J genes are TRDV1 and TRDJ1, with 11 bases fitting TRDD3. CDR1 and CDR2 (germline): TSWWSYY, QGS. This CDR3 spans 18 amino acids. This CDR3 reads CAFGEFARGLGGYGKLIF. The CDR3 DNA sequence: TGTGCTTTTGGGGAATTCGCACGGGGACTTGGGGGATACGGTAAACTCATCTTT.

This clone was picked up a small number of times. A far larger clone is off by one base, so a read error is likely. The sample carries other DNA sequences with the same CDR3. The genes are TRDV2 and TRDJ1; a weak D match, TRDD3 (5 bases). Germline V gene sequence: CDR1 GEAIGNYY, CDR2 EKD. The CDR3 has 15 residues. Deletions cut 0 bases from V and 0 bases from J, with 10 bases between. CDR3 residues: CACDTVGENTDKLIF. For the CDR3, the DNA is TGTGCCTGTGACACCGTAGGGGAAAACACCGATAAACTCATCTTT.

Remarks on this clone: TCRdb's protein, taken from a much larger clone, differs from this DNA's translation at residue 11, likely owing to a read error; the protein displayed comes from the DNA. The gene calls are TRDV2 and TRDJ3; 8 positions match TRDD3. The junction had 11 bases not matched to a gene; V was cut back by 2 bases and J by 3 bases. From germline, CDR1 is GEAIGNYY and CDR2 EKD. The CDR3 covers 19 residues. CDR3 amino acids: CACDIFWGRSFWDTRQMFF. CDR3 DNA: TGTGCCTGTGACATTTTCTGGGGGAGGAGCTTCTGGGACACCCGACAGATGTTTTTC.

This clone was counted between two and nine times. This DNA translates differently at residue 10 from the TCRdb protein, which is that of a much larger clone; a read error is likely, and the protein shown is the DNA's own translation. The genes are TRDV2 and TRDJ3, with 7 bases lining up with TRDD3. The CDR3 sequence is 22 residues long. Germline lookup yields CDR1 GEAIGNYY and CDR2 EKD. The trim removed 1 base at V and 0 bases at J, leaving 17 bases unmatched. CDR3 bases: TGTGCCTGTGACACTGTAGGGGATATACCGCTATGGAGCTCCTGGGACACCCGACAGATGTTTTTC. Amino acids: CACDTVGDIPLWSSWDTRQMFF.

Details on this clone: TCRdb has a much larger clone's protein, which differs at residue 12 from the translation of this DNA, likely because of a read error; what is shown is the protein translated from the DNA. Here the CDR3 reads CAFSMPVESLDTLIF. The CDR3 DNA reads TGTGCCTTTAGTATGCCGGTAGAGTCTCTAGATACACTCATCTTT. The chain employs TRDV3 and TRDJ1; D is perhaps TRDD3 (5 bases). Germline CDR1 and CDR2: TVYSNPD and GDNSRS (reference sequence). The CDR3 sequence is 15 residues long.

Points on this clone: The translation of this DNA and the TCRdb protein of a much larger clone differ at residue 11, probably owing to a read error; the protein shown here is translated from the DNA. The chain joins TRDV1 to TRDJ1; unclear D gene. This CDR3 has 22 amino acids. Germline loops: CDR1 TSWWSYY, CDR2 QGS. The V end lost 4 bases, the J end lost 0 bases, and 33 bases lay between the germline ends. The CDR3 bases are TGTGCTCTTGGGGCACTGCCTCGTTCGTCTCTCCGGGTGACTGTGTACACCGATAAACTCATCTTT. Its protein is CALGALPRSSLRVTVYTDKLIF.

About this clone itself: TCRdb lists the protein of a much larger clone for this DNA, which differs at residue 10, so this is likely a read error; the protein given here is translated from the DNA itself. The V call is TRDV2, the J call TRDJ1, with D tentatively TRDD3 (5 bases). CDR3 size: 19 residues. Germline V gene sequence: CDR1 GEAIGNYY, CDR2 EKD. Trimming took 5 bases from V and 0 from J, leaving 27 bases between them. The CDR3: CACARLGGARDTDTDKLIF. CDR3 in DNA: TGTGCCTGTGCCCGGCTAGGGGGCGCTAGGGACACAGACACCGATAAACTCATCTTT.

This clone was counted a few times. A far larger clone is one nucleotide away, so this likely arose from a read error. The same CDR3 also results from other DNA sequences found in this sample. The V gene is TRDV2, the J gene TRDJ1; 7 positions match TRDD3. J was trimmed by 4 bases and V by 5 bases; bases with no gene match: 24. CDR1 and CDR2 from the germline V gene are GEAIGNYY and EKD. This CDR3 is 19 amino acids long. The CDR3 spells CACVPLTGGSSGGYDKLIF. CDR3 in DNA: TGTGCCTGTGTCCCACTTACCGGGGGATCCAGCGGGGGGTACGATAAACTCATCTTT.

Comments on this clone: With only one base between it and a far larger clone, this is likely a read error. Within the sample, other DNA sequences also encode this same CDR3. For the CDR3, the DNA is TGTGCATTTAGTATGCCGGTAGAGTCTCTAGATAAACTCATCTTT. This translates into CAFSMPVESLDKLIF. The rearrangement joins TRDV3 to TRDJ1; D is undetermined. No J segment appears in TCRdb, so it was assigned here by matching the sequence to germline. This CDR3 is built from 15 residues. Germline V CDR1 and CDR2: TVYSNPD, GDNSRS (reference sequence).

This clone showed up just a few times. Here the J gene is TRDJ1 and the V gene is not called; TRDD3 reflects the table's D call only, with no check against the DNA. The CDR3 covers 19 residues. As DNA, the CDR3 is TGTGCTTCATTGTGCCTTCGCTTGTTACTGGGGGATAGGGCCGATAAACTCATCTTT. Translation: CASLCLRLLLGDRADKLIF.

The sample holds a few counts of this clone. The amino acid sequence in TCRdb belongs to a much larger clone and departs from this DNA's translation at residue 2, likely a sequencing read error; the sequence shown is translated from the DNA. The chain employs TRDV1 and TRDJ1, with 11 bases identical to TRDD3. Germline CDR1 and CDR2: TSWWSYY and QGS. The CDR3 covers 18 residues. CDR3 in DNA: TGTTCTCTTGGGGAATTCGCACGGGGACTTGGGGGATACGGTAAACTCATCTTT. It specifies CSLGEFARGLGGYGKLIF.

For this clone: TCRdb lists the protein of a much larger clone for this DNA, which differs at residue 4, so this is likely a read error; the protein given here is translated from the DNA itself. The gene calls are TRDV2 and TRDJ1; 8 bases are a match to TRDD3. The CDR3 length is 20 residues. In germline, CDR1 is GEAIGNYY, CDR2 EKD. The ends lost 5 bases at V and 9 bases at J; junction bases unmatched: 31. The CDR3 sequence is CACGLLSPTALGDPQGQLIF. DNA of the CDR3: TGTGCCTGTGGTCTTCTTTCCCCTACTGCTCTGGGGGACCCTCAGGGCCAACTCATCTTT.

This clone was detected only a few times. A far larger clone is one base from this, pointing to a likely read error. V usage is TRDV1 and J usage is TRDJ1, with 7 positions matching TRDD3. Trimming cost V 0 bases and J 0 bases; bases outside gene matches: 25. Germline V gene lookup returns CDR1 TSWWSYY and CDR2 QGS. This CDR3 has 23 residues. The DNA of the CDR3 is TGTGCTCTTGGGGAACTATTCGAGATCGCGTACGGGGGGATTAGAGGGTACACCGATAAACTCATCTTT. It codes for CALGELFEIAYGGIRGYTDKLIF.

For this clone: Germline is not matched at one junction end, which may reflect a read error. V gene TRDV2 combines with J gene TRDJ1; 10 bases are a match to TRDD3. The CDR3 has 17 amino acids. Germline lookup yields CDR1 GEAIGNYY and CDR2 EKD. The CDR3 DNA follows: TGTGCCTATGACACCGTTCTGGGGGATATAGTTGCCGATAAACTCATCTTT. Its translation is CAYDTVLGDIVADKLIF.

A few counts support this clone. Given a far larger clone just one base away, this is likely a sequencing read error. The sample contains more than one DNA sequence encoding this CDR3. The chain combines TRDV1 with TRDJ1; the D gene is possibly TRDD3 (10 bases). CDR1 and CDR2 from the germline V gene are TSWWSYY and QGS. The CDR3 spans 25 residues. For the CDR3, the DNA is TGTGCTCTTGGGCCTTGGGACCTATCCTTCCTACGGGTTACTGGGGGATTGAAGTACACTGATAAACTCATCTTT. As protein: CALGPWDLSFLRVTGGLKYTDKLIF.

In the case of this clone: With a far larger clone one base away, a read error is the likely cause. This sample also contains other DNA sequences that code for the same CDR3. The rearrangement links TRDV2 to TRDJ1; 12 positions agree with TRDD3. Germline lookup yields CDR1 GEAIGNYY and CDR2 EKD. The CDR3 extends over 19 amino acids. V dropped 4 bases and J dropped 5; count of bases not matched to a gene: 19. In nucleotides, the CDR3 is TGTGCCTGTGATACCGTTCTGGGGGATACGTTAAGAGGGTCGGATAAACTCATCTTT. The encoded protein is CACDTVLGDTLRGSDKLIF.